A selection of T cell receptor beta chains follows, all from one sample in a study of CD8+ T cells in alopecia areata. Sequenced by immunoSEQ multiplex PCR; TCRdb stores in-frame clones only, minus some. The data show about 110,000 clones, 45% to 60% seen once. Sequencing used NKG2D-low CD8+ T cells sorted from blood. The receptors derive from a human donor with alopecia areata. CDR3s include the opening cysteine and the closing phenylalanine or tryptophan. The D gene is left open where the match is weak. The size entry is marked missing in some rows and otherwise reads once, few, many or a size class.

d_gene: -
len: 11
j_gene: TRBJ1-1
v_gene: TRBV19
abundance: few
CDR3aa: CASFLGLEAFF
CDR3nt: TGTGCCAGTTTCCTAGGGCTTGAAGCTTTCTTT

d_gene: -
len: 14
j_gene: TRBJ2-7
v_gene: TRBV5-4
abundance: -
CDR3aa: CASSLAPGSYEQYF
CDR3nt: TGTGCCAGCAGCTTGGCCCCCGGGTCCTACGAGCAGTACTTC

d_gene: -
len: 15
j_gene: TRBJ1-2
v_gene: TRBV2
abundance: -
CDR3aa: CASSEDRQIPYGYTF
CDR3nt: TGTGCCAGCAGTGAGGACCGACAGATACCGTATGGCTACACCTTC

d_gene: -
len: 16
j_gene: TRBJ2-2
v_gene: TRBV13
abundance: -
CDR3aa: CASSAKGTPNTGELFF
CDR3nt: TGTGCCAGCAGCGCAAAGGGGACACCGAACACCGGGGAGCTGTTTTTT

d_gene: -
len: 15
j_gene: TRBJ2-3
v_gene: TRBV19
abundance: few
CDR3aa: CASSTTEGQTDTQYF
CDR3nt: TGTGCCAGTAGTACGACTGAAGGACAGACAGATACGCAGTATTTT

d_gene: TRBD1
len: 14
j_gene: TRBJ1-1
v_gene: TRBV5-4
abundance: few
CDR3aa: CASSSTGGFTEAFF
CDR3nt: TGTGCCAGCAGCTCGACAGGGGGCTTCACTGAAGCTTTCTTT

d_gene: -
len: 15
j_gene: TRBJ1-5
v_gene: TRBV27
abundance: once
CDR3aa: CASSLWGADNQPQHF
CDR3nt: TGTGCCAGCAGTTTATGGGGGGCTGACAATCAGCCCCAGCATTTT

d_gene: TRBD1
len: 12
j_gene: TRBJ2-7
v_gene: TRBV12-5
abundance: -
CDR3aa: CASGQGNDEQYF
CDR3nt: TGTGCTAGTGGACAGGGGAACGACGAGCAGTACTTC

d_gene: -
len: 15
j_gene: TRBJ2-3
v_gene: TRBV28
abundance: -
CDR3aa: CASSTRAGPTDTQYF
CDR3nt: TGTGCCAGCAGTACACGGGCGGGCCCCACAGATACGCAGTATTTT

d_gene: -
len: 14
j_gene: TRBJ2-7
v_gene: TRBV29-1
abundance: -
CDR3aa: CSVRTPDDTYEQYF
CDR3nt: TGCAGCGTTCGTACACCCGACGATACCTACGAGCAGTACTTC

d_gene: -
len: 13
j_gene: TRBJ2-7
v_gene: TRBV9
abundance: -
CDR3aa: CASSVVEGNEQYF
CDR3nt: TGTGCCAGCAGCGTAGTCGAGGGCAACGAGCAGTACTTC

d_gene: TRBD2
len: 17
j_gene: TRBJ2-1
v_gene: TRBV9
abundance: -
CDR3aa: CASSSSPAGGPTREQFF
CDR3nt: TGTGCCAGCAGCTCGAGCCCTGCGGGAGGGCCGACGCGCGAGCAGTTCTTC

d_gene: -
len: 17
j_gene: TRBJ2-5
v_gene: TRBV7-8
abundance: -
CDR3aa: CASSAKDVKHEQETQYF
CDR3nt: TGTGCCAGCAGCGCGAAAGACGTGAAGCACGAACAAGAGACCCAGTACTTC

d_gene: -
len: 13
j_gene: TRBJ1-1
v_gene: TRBV13
abundance: -
CDR3aa: CASTGAGNTEAFF
CDR3nt: TGTGCCAGCACCGGCGCCGGGAACACTGAAGCTTTCTTT

d_gene: -
len: 16
j_gene: TRBJ2-2
v_gene: TRBV29-1
abundance: -
CDR3aa: CSVPTSPSGNTGELFF
CDR3nt: TGCAGCGTTCCCACCTCCCCCAGCGGAAACACCGGGGAGCTGTTTTTT

d_gene: -
len: 12
j_gene: TRBJ1-2
v_gene: TRBV5-1
abundance: -
CDR3aa: CASSLRKSDYTF
CDR3nt: TGCGCCAGCAGCCTGAGGAAGTCTGACTACACCTTC

d_gene: TRBD1
len: 14
j_gene: TRBJ1-2
v_gene: TRBV7-8
abundance: -
CDR3aa: CASSLDWAGGDSTF
CDR3nt: TGTGCCAGCAGCTTAGATTGGGCAGGGGGTGACAGCACCTTC

d_gene: -
len: 11
j_gene: TRBJ2-2
v_gene: TRBV27
abundance: -
CDR3aa: CASSLTGELFF
CDR3nt: TGTGCCAGCAGTCTCACTGGGGAGCTGTTTTTT

d_gene: -
len: 12
j_gene: TRBJ2-3
v_gene: TRBV5-1
abundance: few
CDR3aa: CASSLGADTQYF
CDR3nt: TGCGCCAGCAGCTTGGGTGCAGATACGCAGTATTTT

d_gene: -
len: 15
j_gene: TRBJ1-1
v_gene: TRBV5-1
abundance: -
CDR3aa: CASSLASGMNTEAFF
CDR3nt: TGCGCCAGCAGCCTTGCGTCAGGGATGAACACTGAAGCTTTCTTT

d_gene: TRBD1
len: 15
j_gene: TRBJ1-5
v_gene: TRBV28
abundance: few
CDR3aa: CASSSGTGDNQPQHF
CDR3nt: TGTGCCAGCAGCAGCGGGACAGGGGACAATCAGCCCCAGCATTTT

d_gene: -
len: 17
j_gene: TRBJ2-1
v_gene: TRBV7-2
abundance: -
CDR3aa: CASSLWGLGFSYNEQFF
CDR3nt: TGTGCCAGCAGCTTATGGGGCCTAGGATTTTCCTACAATGAGCAGTTCTTC

d_gene: TRBD2
len: 15
j_gene: TRBJ2-3
v_gene: TRBV5-6
abundance: -
CDR3aa: CASSQGRGSTDTQYF
CDR3nt: TGTGCCAGCAGCCAAGGGCGGGGGAGCACAGATACGCAGTATTTT

d_gene: -
len: 13
j_gene: TRBJ2-7
v_gene: TRBV29-1
abundance: -
CDR3aa: CSVEGGSGYEQYF
CDR3nt: TGCAGCGTTGAGGGTGGGAGTGGGTACGAGCAGTACTTC

d_gene: TRBD1
len: 15
j_gene: TRBJ2-7
v_gene: TRBV6-1
abundance: few
CDR3aa: CASSVSGTGGYEQYF
CDR3nt: TGTGCCAGCAGTGTCTCCGGGACAGGGGGCTACGAGCAGTACTTC

d_gene: -
len: 15
j_gene: TRBJ1-2
v_gene: TRBV19
abundance: -
CDR3aa: CASSTAQIRIYGYTF
CDR3nt: TGTGCCAGTAGTACCGCCCAGATCCGGATCTATGGCTACACCTTC

d_gene: -
len: 13
j_gene: TRBJ2-1
v_gene: TRBV30
abundance: -
CDR3aa: CAWSDWGADEQFF
CDR3nt: TGTGCCTGGAGTGATTGGGGAGCTGATGAGCAGTTCTTC

d_gene: -
len: 14
j_gene: TRBJ2-7
v_gene: TRBV7-2
abundance: -
CDR3aa: CASSRTPDSYEQYF
CDR3nt: TGTGCCAGCAGTCGGACCCCGGACTCCTACGAGCAGTACTTC

d_gene: TRBD2
len: 15
j_gene: TRBJ2-1
v_gene: TRBV4-1
abundance: -
CDR3aa: CASSQRLAEHNEQFF
CDR3nt: TGCGCCAGCAGCCAAAGACTAGCGGAGCACAATGAGCAGTTCTTC

d_gene: -
len: 15
j_gene: TRBJ1-5
v_gene: TRBV4-1
abundance: few
CDR3aa: CASSQEDNENQPQHF
CDR3nt: TGCGCCAGCAGCCAAGAAGACAATGAGAATCAGCCCCAGCATTTT

d_gene: TRBD1
len: 17
j_gene: TRBJ2-1
v_gene: TRBV28
abundance: -
CDR3aa: CASSSSLGTGAPKSEFF
CDR3nt: TGTGCCAGCAGTTCCTCCCTAGGGACAGGGGCCCCGAAGTCCGAGTTCTTC

d_gene: -
len: 16
j_gene: TRBJ2-2
v_gene: TRBV6-6
abundance: -
CDR3aa: CASSYRGRQNTGELFF
CDR3nt: TGTGCCAGCAGTTACAGAGGCCGGCAGAACACCGGGGAGCTGTTTTTT

d_gene: -
len: 14
j_gene: TRBJ2-4
v_gene: TRBV28
abundance: -
CDR3aa: CASSLRGTVNIQYF
CDR3nt: TGTGCCAGCAGTTTACGGGGGACCGTGAACATTCAGTACTTC

d_gene: TRBD2
len: 16
j_gene: TRBJ2-1
v_gene: TRBV25-1
abundance: -
CDR3aa: CASSGTSGSSYNEQFF
CDR3nt: TGTGCCAGCAGTGGGACTAGCGGGAGCTCCTACAATGAGCAGTTCTTC

d_gene: TRBD2
len: 14
j_gene: TRBJ2-1
v_gene: TRBV13
abundance: -
CDR3aa: CASSFPGLATEQFF
CDR3nt: TGTGCCAGCAGCTTCCCAGGACTAGCGACAGAGCAGTTCTTC

d_gene: TRBD2
len: 13
j_gene: TRBJ2-3
v_gene: TRBV5-6
abundance: -
CDR3aa: CASSGTSPDTQYF
CDR3nt: TGTGCCAGCAGCGGGACTAGCCCAGATACGCAGTATTTT

d_gene: TRBD1
len: 13
j_gene: TRBJ2-7
v_gene: TRBV6-6
abundance: -
CDR3aa: CASIPDRAYEQYF
CDR3nt: TGTGCCAGCATACCGGACAGGGCCTACGAGCAGTACTTC

d_gene: TRBD2
len: 15
j_gene: TRBJ2-3
v_gene: TRBV13
abundance: -
CDR3aa: CASSLTSGRTDTQYF
CDR3nt: TGTGCCAGCAGCTTGACTAGCGGGCGAACAGATACGCAGTATTTT

d_gene: -
len: 13
j_gene: TRBJ2-1
v_gene: TRBV19
abundance: few
CDR3aa: CASRFILGVEQFF
CDR3nt: TGTGCCAGTAGGTTTATTCTCGGCGTTGAGCAGTTCTTC

d_gene: -
len: 14
j_gene: TRBJ2-7
v_gene: TRBV27
abundance: -
CDR3aa: CASSPGPFPYEQYF
CDR3nt: TGTGCCAGCAGTCCAGGGCCCTTCCCCTACGAGCAGTACTTC

d_gene: -
len: 15
j_gene: TRBJ2-2
v_gene: TRBV13
abundance: few
CDR3aa: CASSWMGRGTRELFF
CDR3nt: TGTGCCAGCAGCTGGATGGGGCGCGGGACCAGGGAGCTGTTTTTT

d_gene: TRBD2
len: 13
j_gene: TRBJ2-1
v_gene: TRBV19
abundance: few
CDR3aa: CASSMMRTSEQFF
CDR3nt: TGTGCCAGTAGTATGATGAGGACTAGCGAGCAGTTCTTC

d_gene: TRBD1
len: 16
j_gene: TRBJ2-2
v_gene: TRBV11-2
abundance: -
CDR3aa: CASSLSPTGGTGELFF
CDR3nt: TGTGCCAGCAGCCTCTCCCCCACAGGGGGCACCGGGGAGCTGTTTTTT

d_gene: -
len: 11
j_gene: TRBJ1-1
v_gene: TRBV13
abundance: -
CDR3aa: CASSWLTEAFF
CDR3nt: TGTGCCAGCAGCTGGCTGACTGAAGCTTTCTTT

d_gene: -
len: 16
j_gene: TRBJ1-1
v_gene: TRBV30
abundance: -
CDR3aa: CAWRTLYPGFHTEAFF
CDR3nt: TGTGCCTGGAGGACCCTGTATCCAGGGTTTCACACTGAAGCTTTCTTT

d_gene: TRBD2
len: 13
j_gene: TRBJ2-7
v_gene: TRBV19
abundance: few
CDR3aa: CASSFSGSDEQYF
CDR3nt: TGTGCCAGTAGTTTTAGCGGGAGTGACGAGCAGTACTTC

d_gene: -
len: 13
j_gene: TRBJ1-1
v_gene: TRBV6-5
abundance: -
CDR3aa: CASSYIGDTEAFF
CDR3nt: TGTGCCAGCAGTTACATTGGGGACACTGAAGCTTTCTTT

d_gene: TRBD2
len: 13
j_gene: TRBJ2-1
v_gene: TRBV29-1
abundance: -
CDR3aa: CSVAAGGGNEQFF
CDR3nt: TGCAGCGTTGCTGCGGGAGGAGGTAATGAGCAGTTCTTC

d_gene: TRBD2
len: 16
j_gene: TRBJ2-7
v_gene: TRBV29-1
abundance: -
CDR3aa: CSAGTSGRVKTYEQYF
CDR3nt: TGCAGTGCTGGGACTAGCGGGAGGGTAAAGACCTACGAGCAGTACTTC

d_gene: TRBD1
len: 17
j_gene: TRBJ1-4
v_gene: TRBV23-1
abundance: -
CDR3aa: CASSPDRADATNEKLFF
CDR3nt: TGCGCCAGCAGTCCGGACAGGGCGGACGCAACTAATGAAAAACTGTTTTTT

d_gene: TRBD1
len: 15
j_gene: TRBJ1-2
v_gene: TRBV13
abundance: -
CDR3aa: CASREQTGAYYGYTF
CDR3nt: TGTGCCAGCAGAGAGCAGACAGGGGCGTACTATGGCTACACCTTC

d_gene: -
len: 15
j_gene: TRBJ2-5
v_gene: TRBV7-6
abundance: -
CDR3aa: CASSLGRGLQETQYF
CDR3nt: TGTGCCAGCAGCTTAGGGCGGGGCCTCCAAGAGACCCAGTACTTC

d_gene: TRBD1
len: 13
j_gene: TRBJ2-1
v_gene: TRBV10-3
abundance: few
CDR3aa: CATRDSARNEQFF
CDR3nt: TGTGCCACCCGGGACAGCGCTCGCAATGAGCAGTTCTTC

d_gene: -
len: 16
j_gene: TRBJ2-4
v_gene: TRBV30
abundance: -
CDR3aa: CAWSKGSGRAKNIQYF
CDR3nt: TGTGCCTGGAGTAAGGGGAGTGGGCGGGCCAAAAACATTCAGTACTTC

d_gene: -
len: 14
j_gene: TRBJ2-1
v_gene: TRBV9
abundance: -
CDR3aa: CASSVYGGTNEQFF
CDR3nt: TGTGCCAGCAGCGTATACGGTGGCACCAATGAGCAGTTCTTC

d_gene: -
len: 15
j_gene: TRBJ1-1
v_gene: TRBV6-5
abundance: -
CDR3aa: CASSYPGGRGTEAFF
CDR3nt: TGTGCCAGCAGTTACCCCGGGGGGCGAGGCACTGAAGCTTTCTTT

d_gene: -
len: 12
j_gene: TRBJ2-7
v_gene: TRBV11-2
abundance: -
CDR3aa: CASSFSGYEQYF
CDR3nt: TGTGCCAGCAGCTTCAGTGGCTACGAGCAGTACTTC

d_gene: -
len: 13
j_gene: TRBJ2-3
v_gene: TRBV15
abundance: -
CDR3aa: CATSERRRDTQYF
CDR3nt: TGTGCCACCAGCGAGCGCCGGAGAGATACGCAGTATTTT

d_gene: TRBD1
len: 14
j_gene: TRBJ1-5
v_gene: TRBV10-3
abundance: -
CDR3aa: CAISEDRGNQPQHF
CDR3nt: TGTGCCATCAGTGAGGACAGGGGAAATCAGCCCCAGCATTTT

d_gene: TRBD1
len: 14
j_gene: TRBJ2-1
v_gene: TRBV4-1
abundance: -
CDR3aa: CASSWDREGYEQFF
CDR3nt: TGCGCCAGCAGCTGGGACAGGGAAGGCTATGAGCAGTTCTTC